The 11 T cell receptor beta chains presented below share a single source sample, sequenced in a study of cytomegalovirus exposure and HLA in healthy donors. The PCR had 60 Vbeta and 13 Jbeta primers. TCRdb's table, derived via immunoSEQ multiplex PCR, lists solely in-frame clones and lacks some. The sample has more than 140,000 clones; around 79% are singletons. Input material: PBMCs. These receptors all stem from a man aged 25 to 40 in good health and CMV-seropositive.

The chain couples TRBV28 to TRBJ1-5; 7 bases fit TRBD1. The J segment lost 5 bases and the V segment lost 7 bases, leaving 8 bases of the junction unmatched. Looked up from germline, CDR1 is MDHEN and CDR2 is SYDVKM. The length of the CDR3 is 14 residues. DNA for the CDR3: TGTGCCAGCATCACCGACAGGGCCTATCAGCCCCAGCATTTT. Residues: CASITDRAYQPQHF.

The CDR3 here is CASSLTGFSNQPQHF. CDR3 nucleotides: TGTGCCAGCAGCTTGACAGGGTTTAGCAATCAGCCCCAGCATTTT. The chain carries TRBV7-2 and TRBJ1-5; 7 bases are a match to TRBD1. This CDR3 region has 15 residues. Trimming removed 3 bases from V and 0 bases from J; junction bases left unmatched: 2. CDR1 SGHTA and CDR2 FQGNSA come from the germline V gene.

The chain carries TRBV28 and TRBJ2-3; 8 bases are a match to TRBD2. CDR3 length: 13 amino acids. The ends lost 7 bases at V and 6 bases at J; junction bases unmatched: 6. Germline V gene data show CDR1 as MDHEN and CDR2 as SYDVKM. The CDR3 sequence is CASIRGGGDTQYF. The CDR3 coding sequence is TGTGCCAGCATCCGGGGGGGAGGGGATACGCAGTATTTT.

This chain links TRBV4-3 with TRBJ1-4; D possibly corresponds to TRBD1 (5 bases). V was pared by 0 bases and J by 7 bases, with 15 bases between. Germline V gene lookup returns CDR1 LGHNA and CDR2 YSLEER. CDR3 length: 16 residues. CDR3 sequence (DNA): TGCGCCAGCAGCCAAGAGGGGCCAGGACCGGGTGAAAAACTGTTTTTT. Protein product: CASSQEGPGPGEKLFF.

The chain has TRBV2 and TRBJ2-5; 7 bases fit TRBD1. The J call may be wrong; the DNA end is better matched by TRBJ2-7. There are 13 residues in the CDR3. From germline, CDR1 is SNHLY and CDR2 FYNNEI. The CDR3 DNA reads TGTGCCAGCGGGGACAGACAGGCTTACGAGCAGTACTTC. This translates into CASGDRQAYEQYF.

The chain recombines TRBV6-6 with TRBJ2-3; D is uncertain. Germline assignment: CDR1 MNHNY and CDR2 SVGAGI (reference sequence). The CDR3 is made up of 14 amino acids. Trimming left V 2 bases short and J 4 bases short, with 10 bases between. The CDR3 is CASSYGDAADTQYF. The CDR3 DNA reads TGTGCCAGCAGTTACGGAGATGCCGCAGATACGCAGTATTTT.

The chain employs TRBV2 and TRBJ2-3, with 7 bases that match TRBD1. The CDR3 totals 13 residues. Germline V gene sequence: CDR1 SNHLY, CDR2 FYNNEI. V lost 6 bases and J lost 3; bases outside the gene matches: 3. CDR3 sequence reads: CASSWDSTDTQYF. CDR3 nucleotide sequence: TGTGCCAGCAGCTGGGACAGTACAGATACGCAGTATTTT.

Regarding this clone: Other DNA sequences of this sample code for an identical CDR3. This chain uses TRBV28 with TRBJ2-3; 7 bases are a match to TRBD2. V shed 10 bases, J shed 1 base, and the junction held 2 bases outside the gene matches. CDR1 and CDR2 from the germline V gene are MDHEN and SYDVKM. This CDR3 spans 12 amino acids. CDR3 nucleotide sequence: TGTGCCACCGCGGGGGGCACAGATACGCAGTATTTT. It yields the protein CATAGGTDTQYF.

This clone was detected only once. V usage is TRBV29-1 and J usage is TRBJ2-5; 8 nucleotides match TRBD2. Germline loops: CDR1 SQVTM, CDR2 ANQGSEA. V dropped 5 bases and J dropped 5; count of bases not matched to a gene: 10. The CDR3 extends over 14 amino acids. The CDR3, as DNA: TGCAGCGTTTTTGGAGTAGCGGGGTTGGAGACCCAGTACTTC. Its translation is CSVFGVAGLETQYF.

The V gene is TRBV28, the J gene TRBJ2-1, with a possible D match to TRBD1 (5 bases). The V end lost 2 bases, the J end lost 9 bases, and 14 bases lay between the germline ends. Germline V gene data show CDR1 as MDHEN and CDR2 as SYDVKM. This CDR3 has 14 amino acids. CDR3 region: CASSLLVLGVEQFF. The CDR3 nucleotides read TGTGCCAGCAGTTTACTCGTTCTAGGGGTTGAGCAGTTCTTC.

J is TRBJ1-2 and V is TRBV6-1; 8 nucleotides match TRBD1. After removal of 5 bases from V and 3 bases from J, the junction contained 5 bases not matched to a gene. The CDR3 has 14 amino acids. Germline CDR1 reads MNHNS; CDR2 reads SASEGT. The DNA of the CDR3 is TGTGCCAGCAGTCTGACAGGGGCGGACTATGGCTACACCTTC. This codes for CASSLTGADYGYTF.